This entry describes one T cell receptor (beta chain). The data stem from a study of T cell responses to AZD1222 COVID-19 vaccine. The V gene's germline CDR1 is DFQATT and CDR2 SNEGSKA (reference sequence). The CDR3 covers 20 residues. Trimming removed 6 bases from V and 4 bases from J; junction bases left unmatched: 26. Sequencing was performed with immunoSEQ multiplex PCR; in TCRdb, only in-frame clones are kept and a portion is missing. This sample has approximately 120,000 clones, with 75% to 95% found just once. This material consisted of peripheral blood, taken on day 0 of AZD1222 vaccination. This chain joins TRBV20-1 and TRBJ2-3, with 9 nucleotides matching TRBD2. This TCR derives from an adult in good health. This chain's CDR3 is CSASAPDWREGHGIPDTQYF. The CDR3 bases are TGCAGTGCCAGTGCGCCCGACTGGCGGGAGGGCCATGGTATCCCAGATACGCAGTATTTT.